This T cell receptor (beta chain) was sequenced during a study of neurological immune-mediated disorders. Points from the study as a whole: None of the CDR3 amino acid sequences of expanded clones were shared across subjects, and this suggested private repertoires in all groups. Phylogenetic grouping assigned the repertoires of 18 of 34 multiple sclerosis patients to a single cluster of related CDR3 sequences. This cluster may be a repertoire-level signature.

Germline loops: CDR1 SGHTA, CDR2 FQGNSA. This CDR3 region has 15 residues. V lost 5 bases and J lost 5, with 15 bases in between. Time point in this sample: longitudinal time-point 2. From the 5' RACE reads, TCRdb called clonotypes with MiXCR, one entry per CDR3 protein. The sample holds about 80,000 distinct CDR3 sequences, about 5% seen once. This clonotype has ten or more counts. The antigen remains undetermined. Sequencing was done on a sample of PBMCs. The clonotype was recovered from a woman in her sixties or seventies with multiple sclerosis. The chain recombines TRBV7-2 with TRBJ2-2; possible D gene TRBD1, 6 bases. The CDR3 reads CASSSPGTRTGELFF. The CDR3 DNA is TGTGCCAGCAGCAGTCCCGGGACAAGAACCGGGGAGCTGTTTTTT.